This T cell receptor beta chain was captured by sequencing in a study of T cells after yellow fever vaccination. Regarding the study as a whole: Although most clonotypes did not, a small share appeared in both CD4 and CD8 compartments.

Details on this clonotype: As yet, its antigen is unknown.

The CDR3 sequence is 17 residues long. Germline CDR1 and CDR2: LNHDA and SQIVND (reference sequence). V dropped 6 bases and J dropped 3 bases, with 21 bases sitting between them. In making TCR cDNA, 5'RACE template switching added a universal primer site and UMIs to it. TCRdb re-derived calls from the 5' RACE reads in MiXCR, one entry per CDR3 protein. The data show some 400,000 distinct CDR3 sequences, roughly a sixth seen once. The sequences come from PBMCs, collected before the yellow fever booster vaccination. This sequence was found in a man younger than 30 who received the YFV17D yellow fever vaccine. The genes are TRBV19 and TRBJ1-5; D might be TRBD1 (6 bases). The CDR3 bases are TGTGCCAGTAGGCCGGGGGGGGGCGTAGGTTTCAATCAGCCCCAGCATTTT. Its protein is CASRPGGGVGFNQPQHF.